This T cell receptor (beta chain) was recovered during a study of T cell repertoires in cytomegalovirus infection. The ends lost 5 bases at V and 1 base at J; junction bases unmatched: 9. Germline loops: CDR1 SGHAT, CDR2 FQDESV (reference sequence). The CDR3 covers 16 residues. Findings and caveats of the study: The ex vivo response was dominated by HLA-C-restricted CMV-specific TCR beta clonotypes.

Regarding this clonotype: What it binds is unknown.

TCRdb reanalysed the reads using MiXCR and keeps one entry per CDR3 protein. The table has some 940,000 distinct CDR3 sequences, approximately 33% seen once. The sequence was obtained from a human donor in good health (CMV status not recorded). Some clones in this sample may be carry-over from other donors' samples. The sequences come from cultured CD8+ T cells from PBMCs, collected from culture after CMV antigen stimulation. The chain carries TRBV11-1 and TRBJ2-5, with 8 bases lining up with TRBD2. The CDR3 sequence is CASSRYQGLAQETQYF. For the CDR3, the DNA is TGTGCCAGCAGCAGATACCAAGGACTAGCCCAAGAGACCCAGTACTTC.